These 13 T cell receptor beta chains share one sample of origin, sequenced in a study of technical replicates of blood from a few donors. Measured with immunoSEQ multiplex PCR; TCRdb has only the in-frame clones, and not every one. The sample carries tens of thousands of clones, roughly 89% recorded once. The sample taken for sequencing was PBMCs. All receptors come from a human donor in good health. Some clones in this sample may be carry-over from other donors' samples.

The V gene is TRBV23-1, the J gene TRBJ2-3, with D perhaps TRBD1 (5 bases). TRBV23-1 is annotated as an ORF whose role is uncertain. Trimming removed 3 bases at V and 4 bases at J, with 20 bases between. The CDR3 contains 17 residues. The CDR3 sequence: CASSHLAVGPCPDTQYF. The CDR3 nucleotides read TGCGCCAGCAGTCACCTGGCGGTGGGGCCGTGCCCAGATACGCAGTATTTT.

This chain connects TRBV28 to TRBJ1-3; 8 bases map to TRBD1. The CDR3 runs to 17 residues. V lost 5 bases and J lost 0; bases outside the gene matches: 9. Germline V gene sequence: CDR1 MDHEN, CDR2 SYDVKM. The CDR3: CASSARQGISSGNTIYF. In DNA, the CDR3 is TGTGCCAGCAGTGCGCGACAGGGGATTTCCTCTGGAAACACCATATATTTT.

The rearrangement uses TRBV10-3 and TRBJ2-3, with unresolved D. The CDR3 runs to 12 residues. The V gene lost 0 bases and the J gene lost 8 bases, with 6 bases spanning the gap. Germline loops: CDR1 ENHRY, CDR2 SYGVKD. CDR3 residues: CAISESAPTQYF. Written as DNA, the CDR3 is TGTGCCATCAGTGAGTCGGCTCCTACGCAGTATTTT.

The V gene is TRBV4-2, the J gene TRBJ2-1; tentatively, D is TRBD2 (5 bases). Looked up from germline, CDR1 is LGHNA and CDR2 is YNFKEQ. The germline V and J ends were trimmed by 0 bases and 0 bases, with 9 bases remaining between them. The CDR3 covers 16 residues. CDR3 sequence: CASSQDRGSSYNEQFF. CDR3 DNA: TGTGCCAGCAGCCAAGATCGTGGGAGCTCCTACAATGAGCAGTTCTTC.

V and J are TRBV7-8 and TRBJ2-3, with TRBD2 matching over 7 bases. The CDR3 contains 14 residues. J lost 4 bases, V lost 4 bases, and 5 bases had no gene match. In germline, CDR1 is SGHVS, CDR2 FQNEAQ. The CDR3 reads CASSSSRGADTQYF. CDR3 nucleotide sequence: TGTGCCAGCAGCTCATCCCGGGGGGCAGATACGCAGTATTTT.

V gene TRBV6-1 combines with J gene TRBJ2-3; TRBD2 matches at 12 bases. The CDR3 is 14 residues long. J was trimmed by 8 bases and V by 6 bases; bases with no gene match: 6. CDR1 is MNHNS, CDR2 SASEGT, per germline. CDR3: CASRPRLAGATQYF. Here the CDR3 DNA reads TGTGCCAGCAGACCTCGACTAGCGGGAGCTACGCAGTATTTT.

This clone was detected many times. This CDR3 is also generated by other DNA sequences in the sample. The chain recombines TRBV6-5 with TRBJ2-7; 13 nucleotides line up with TRBD2. CDR1 MNHEY and CDR2 SVGAGI come from the germline V gene. This CDR3 comprises 15 residues. The J segment lost 3 bases and the V segment lost 6 bases, leaving 5 bases of the junction unmatched. The chain's CDR3 is CASSPGLAGFYEQYF. CDR3 coding DNA: TGTGCCAGCAGCCCGGGACTAGCGGGATTCTACGAGCAGTACTTC.

This clone was counted once. Compared with germline, one end of the junction differs, possibly owing to a read error. V and J are TRBV2 and TRBJ2-1; 8 bases agree with TRBD2. The CDR3 has 15 amino acids. Germline V CDR1 and CDR2: SNHLY, FYNNEI. CDR3 bases: TGTGCCAGCAGTAAAGCGGGAGCCCCCTACAATGAGCAGTTCTTC. It specifies CASSKAGAPYNEQFF.

V and J are TRBV30 and TRBJ2-7, with D unresolved. The CDR3 has 15 amino acids. V lost 0 bases, J lost 1 base, and 13 bases lay in between. Germline CDR1 reads GTSNPN; CDR2 reads SVGIG (reference sequence). The CDR3 DNA is TGTGCCTGGAGTGTCTCTTATGTAATTTCCTACGAGCAGTACTTC. Amino acids: CAWSVSYVISYEQYF.

This sequence joins TRBV13 and TRBJ2-1, with TRBD1 matching 7 bases. This CDR3 contains 15 residues. Germline V gives CDR1 PRHDT, CDR2 FYEKMQ (reference sequence). V dropped 1 base and J dropped 2; count of bases not matched to a gene: 2. CDR3 DNA: TGTGCCAGCAGCTTAGAAGGGGGCCCCTACAATGAGCAGTTCTTC. Its protein is CASSLEGGPYNEQFF. The complete variable domain, with remaining parts taken from reference TRBV13 and TRBJ2-1, reads AAGVIQSPRHLIKEKRETATLKCYPIPRHDTVYWYQQGPGQDPQFLISFYEKMQSDKGSIPDRFSAQQFSDYHSELNMSSLELGDSALYFCASSLEGGPYNEQFFGPGTRLTVL.

The V call is TRBV19, the J call TRBJ1-1, with D maybe TRBD1 (5 bases). The germline V gene encodes CDR1 LNHDA and CDR2 SQIVND (reference sequence). The ends were cut back, 3 bases at V and 7 bases at J, with 15 bases in the middle. The length of the CDR3 is 14 residues. CDR3 DNA: TGTGCCAGTAGTATTCGGAGGGCAACAGGTGAAGCTTTCTTT. It encodes CASSIRRATGEAFF.

This chain's CDR3 is CASTREGAGNQPQHF. The CDR3 DNA sequence: TGTGCCAGCACGCGAGAAGGGGCCGGCAATCAGCCCCAGCATTTT. This rearrangement joins TRBV6-1 to TRBJ1-5; possibly TRBD1 for D (5 bases). Germline CDR1 is MNHNS and CDR2 is SASEGT. This CDR3 is built from 15 residues. The ends were cut back, 7 bases at V and 2 bases at J, with 15 bases in the middle.

This chain joins TRBV30 and TRBJ1-5; unclear D gene. From germline, CDR1 is GTSNPN and CDR2 SVGIG (reference sequence). V lost 3 bases and J 5 bases, leaving 11 bases between the germline ends. This CDR3 spans 13 amino acids. The CDR3 loop reads CAWSTNRYQPQHF. In DNA form, the CDR3 reads TGTGCCTGGAGCACAAACAGATATCAGCCCCAGCATTTT.